The rows below give T cell receptor beta chains drawn from one sample of a study of blood T cells in healthy people across ages. TCRdb re-called the 5' RACE reads with MiXCR, one entry per CDR3 protein. The table has a few hundred thousand distinct CDR3 sequences, roughly a quarter seen once. This sample was also put to use in a study of T cells of mothers and their children.

Specimen: blood. These receptor sequences come from a boy aged 2 to 9 in good health. Both conserved end residues are part of each CDR3. The order of the fields is J gene, clone size, V gene, D gene, CDR3 protein, CDR3 DNA. The D gene is left open where the match is weak. The size of a clone is reported for some rows only, either as once, few or many, or as a class for expanded clones.

j_call: TRBJ2-1; clone_size: few; v_call: TRBV6-1; d_call: NA; cdr3_aa: CASTEGEQFF; cdr3_nt: TGTGCCAGTACTGAGGGGGAGCAGTTCTTC
j_call: TRBJ2-3; clone_size: few; v_call: TRBV18; d_call: TRBD2; cdr3_aa: CASSPPAGGVNTQYF; cdr3_nt: TGTGCCAGCTCACCACCGGCGGGAGGCGTAAATACGCAGTATTTT
j_call: TRBJ2-1; clone_size: few; v_call: TRBV14; d_call: NA; cdr3_aa: CASSQDNRAIYNEQFF; cdr3_nt: TGTGCCAGCAGCCAAGATAACAGGGCCATTTACAATGAGCAGTTCTTC
j_call: TRBJ2-1; clone_size: few; v_call: TRBV12-3/TRBV12-4; d_call: NA; cdr3_aa: CASRINNEQFF; cdr3_nt: TGTGCCAGCAGGATTAACAATGAGCAGTTCTTC
j_call: TRBJ2-1; clone_size: NA; v_call: TRBV5-6; d_call: NA; cdr3_aa: CASSLRRTEQFF; cdr3_nt: TGTGCCAGCAGCCTACGTAGAACTGAGCAGTTCTTC
j_call: TRBJ1-5; clone_size: NA; v_call: TRBV10-3; d_call: NA; cdr3_aa: CAISESSVEPQHF; cdr3_nt: TGTGCCATCAGTGAGTCCAGCGTGGAGCCCCAGCATTTT
j_call: TRBJ1-2; clone_size: NA; v_call: TRBV29-1; d_call: NA; cdr3_aa: CSAARTTGANYGYTF; cdr3_nt: TGCAGCGCTGCCCGGACGACAGGAGCCAACTATGGCTACACCTTC
j_call: TRBJ2-7; clone_size: NA; v_call: TRBV5-6; d_call: NA; cdr3_aa: CASSLRNTYEQYF; cdr3_nt: TGTGCCAGCAGCTTGAGGAACACCTACGAGCAGTACTTC
j_call: TRBJ2-7; clone_size: NA; v_call: TRBV11-1; d_call: TRBD2; cdr3_aa: CASSPPSGLAGDEQYF; cdr3_nt: TGTGCCAGCAGCCCCCCGTCGGGACTAGCGGGTGACGAGCAGTACTTC
j_call: TRBJ2-5; clone_size: few; v_call: TRBV27; d_call: TRBD2; cdr3_aa: CASRRGLAVETQYF; cdr3_nt: TGTGCCAGCAGAAGGGGACTAGCAGTGGAGACCCAGTACTTC
j_call: TRBJ2-3; clone_size: few; v_call: TRBV7-7; d_call: NA; cdr3_aa: CASSLGRTSTDTQYF; cdr3_nt: TGTGCTAGCAGCTTAGGAAGGACAAGCACAGATACGCAGTATTTT
j_call: TRBJ2-4; clone_size: NA; v_call: TRBV7-9; d_call: NA; cdr3_aa: CASSLWETYKDEAKNIQYF; cdr3_nt: TGTGCCAGCAGCTTATGGGAGACATATAAAGATGAAGCCAAAAACATTCAGTACTTC
j_call: TRBJ2-7; clone_size: NA; v_call: TRBV10-3; d_call: TRBD2; cdr3_aa: CAISEWEGMYEQYF; cdr3_nt: TGTGCCATCAGTGAGTGGGAGGGAATGTACGAGCAGTACTTC
j_call: TRBJ2-1; clone_size: few; v_call: TRBV3-1; d_call: TRBD2; cdr3_aa: CASSQHPKRGGFYDEQFF; cdr3_nt: TGTGCCAGCAGCCAGCACCCTAAGCGGGGGGGCTTTTACGATGAGCAGTTCTTC
j_call: TRBJ1-2; clone_size: few; v_call: TRBV29-1; d_call: NA; cdr3_aa: CSAMRDSRDVSYTF; cdr3_nt: TGCAGCGCCATGAGGGACTCCAGGGATGTGAGCTACACCTTC
j_call: TRBJ2-1; clone_size: NA; v_call: TRBV2; d_call: NA; cdr3_aa: CASSTNPRGEQFF; cdr3_nt: TGTGCCAGCAGCACCAACCCCCGGGGTGAGCAGTTCTTC
j_call: TRBJ1-6; clone_size: NA; v_call: TRBV10-2; d_call: NA; cdr3_aa: CASSPNGFGGDPPLHF; cdr3_nt: TGCGCCAGCAGTCCTAATGGGTTTGGTGGGGATCCACCCCTCCACTTT
j_call: TRBJ1-1; clone_size: NA; v_call: TRBV13; d_call: TRBD1; cdr3_aa: CASSATGGGAFF; cdr3_nt: TGTGCCAGCAGTGCGACAGGGGGAGGAGCTTTCTTT
j_call: TRBJ2-1; clone_size: NA; v_call: TRBV10-3; d_call: TRBD2; cdr3_aa: CAISRGLAGVDEQFF; cdr3_nt: TGTGCCATCTCCAGAGGACTAGCGGGAGTGGATGAGCAGTTCTTC
j_call: TRBJ2-2; clone_size: few; v_call: TRBV6-2/TRBV6-3; d_call: TRBD1; cdr3_aa: CASDRGRDGELFF; cdr3_nt: TGTGCCAGCGACAGGGGGCGCGACGGGGAGCTGTTTTTT
j_call: TRBJ1-1; clone_size: few; v_call: TRBV4-1; d_call: TRBD1; cdr3_aa: CASSQGQTDTEAFF; cdr3_nt: TGCGCCAGCAGCCAGGGACAGACGGACACTGAAGCTTTCTTT
j_call: TRBJ1-2; clone_size: NA; v_call: TRBV7-9; d_call: NA; cdr3_aa: CASSPSARAFGMNYGYTF; cdr3_nt: TGTGCCAGCAGCCCATCCGCCAGGGCCTTTGGTATGAACTATGGCTACACCTTC
j_call: TRBJ2-2; clone_size: NA; v_call: TRBV6-4; d_call: NA; cdr3_aa: CASSAGEAHTGELFF; cdr3_nt: TGTGCCAGCAGTGCAGGGGAGGCTCACACCGGGGAGCTGTTTTTT
j_call: TRBJ1-4; clone_size: NA; v_call: TRBV6-5; d_call: NA; cdr3_aa: CASSYLTAYATNEKLLF; cdr3_nt: TGTGCCAGCAGTTACCTGACAGCGTACGCAACTAATGAAAAACTGCTTTTT
j_call: TRBJ2-1; clone_size: NA; v_call: TRBV18; d_call: NA; cdr3_aa: CASSPATENYNEQFF; cdr3_nt: TGTGCCAGCTCACCAGCGACAGAGAATTACAATGAGCAGTTCTTC
j_call: TRBJ2-7; clone_size: few; v_call: TRBV12-3/TRBV12-4; d_call: NA; cdr3_aa: CASRPSERVPYEQYF; cdr3_nt: TGTGCCAGCAGGCCCAGCGAAAGAGTTCCCTACGAGCAGTACTTC
j_call: TRBJ2-3; clone_size: NA; v_call: TRBV29-1; d_call: NA; cdr3_aa: CSVLGDVDTDTQYF; cdr3_nt: TGCAGCGTTCTGGGGGACGTTGACACAGATACGCAGTATTTT
j_call: TRBJ2-2; clone_size: NA; v_call: TRBV20-1; d_call: NA; cdr3_aa: CSARDKRVNTGELFF; cdr3_nt: TGCAGTGCTAGAGATAAGCGGGTAAACACCGGGGAGCTGTTTTTT
j_call: TRBJ2-1; clone_size: NA; v_call: TRBV12-3/TRBV12-4; d_call: NA; cdr3_aa: CASSLVSTGEQFF; cdr3_nt: TGTGCCAGCAGTTTAGTAAGTACTGGCGAGCAGTTCTTC
j_call: TRBJ2-1; clone_size: NA; v_call: TRBV5-5; d_call: NA; cdr3_aa: CASSLSFYEQFF; cdr3_nt: TGTGCCAGCAGCTTGTCCTTCTATGAGCAGTTCTTC
j_call: TRBJ1-1; clone_size: NA; v_call: TRBV29-1; d_call: NA; cdr3_aa: CSVEGLSILTEAFF; cdr3_nt: TGCAGCGTTGAAGGCCTTTCGATCCTCACTGAAGCTTTCTTT
j_call: TRBJ2-1; clone_size: few; v_call: TRBV4-3; d_call: NA; cdr3_aa: CASRTTDSSYNEQFF; cdr3_nt: TGCGCCAGCAGAACGACCGACAGCTCCTACAATGAGCAGTTCTTC
j_call: TRBJ1-5; clone_size: NA; v_call: TRBV5-1; d_call: TRBD1; cdr3_aa: CASSLKGGDQPQHF; cdr3_nt: TGCGCCAGCAGCTTGAAAGGGGGCGATCAGCCCCAGCATTTT
j_call: TRBJ2-1; clone_size: few; v_call: TRBV6-2/TRBV6-3; d_call: TRBD2; cdr3_aa: CASRVASGRFGEQFF; cdr3_nt: TGTGCCAGCAGAGTAGCTAGCGGGAGATTCGGTGAGCAGTTCTTC
j_call: TRBJ2-7; clone_size: few; v_call: TRBV5-5; d_call: TRBD2; cdr3_aa: CASSLSLAGLIPYEQYF; cdr3_nt: TGTGCCAGCAGCTTAAGTCTAGCGGGACTAATCCCCTACGAGCAGTACTTC
j_call: TRBJ2-2; clone_size: few; v_call: TRBV7-9; d_call: NA; cdr3_aa: CASSNPRRANTGELFF; cdr3_nt: TGTGCCAGCAGCAACCCTCGGCGGGCGAACACCGGGGAGCTGTTTTTT
j_call: TRBJ2-1; clone_size: few; v_call: TRBV14; d_call: TRBD2; cdr3_aa: CASSQDPLAGYNEQFF; cdr3_nt: TGTGCCAGCAGCCAAGATCCCCTAGCGGGGTACAATGAGCAGTTCTTC
j_call: TRBJ2-2; clone_size: few; v_call: TRBV6-5; d_call: NA; cdr3_aa: CASSSGYYTGELFF; cdr3_nt: TGTGCCAGCAGTTCGGGCTACTACACCGGGGAGCTGTTTTTT
j_call: TRBJ2-1; clone_size: NA; v_call: TRBV24-1; d_call: TRBD2; cdr3_aa: CATSEGLAGGNEQFF; cdr3_nt: TGTGCCACCAGTGAGGGACTAGCGGGGGGCAATGAGCAGTTCTTC
j_call: TRBJ2-2; clone_size: NA; v_call: TRBV6-4; d_call: TRBD2; cdr3_aa: CASSLIGTSALNTGELFF; cdr3_nt: TGTGCCAGTAGCCTCATTGGGACTAGCGCTCTGAACACCGGGGAGCTGTTTTTT
j_call: TRBJ1-2; clone_size: few; v_call: TRBV6-5; d_call: TRBD1; cdr3_aa: CASSHRGQGRYSYTF; cdr3_nt: TGTGCCAGCAGTCACCGGGGACAGGGGCGATATAGCTACACCTTC
j_call: TRBJ2-5; clone_size: NA; v_call: TRBV12-3/TRBV12-4; d_call: TRBD1; cdr3_aa: CASSIPGGSETQYF; cdr3_nt: TGTGCCAGCAGTATACCAGGGGGATCCGAGACCCAGTACTTC
j_call: TRBJ2-5; clone_size: NA; v_call: TRBV19; d_call: TRBD1; cdr3_aa: CASSMITGGREETQYF; cdr3_nt: TGTGCCAGTAGTATGATCACAGGGGGCCGGGAAGAGACCCAGTACTTC
j_call: TRBJ2-5; clone_size: few; v_call: TRBV5-5; d_call: NA; cdr3_aa: CASSNLDSQETQYF; cdr3_nt: TGTGCCAGCAGCAACCTCGACAGCCAAGAGACCCAGTACTTC